This TCR beta chain was recovered during a study of blood T cell repertoires in COVID-19. For the study at large: Sources were T cells, B-cell-depleted T cells, or PBMCs; the material itself was cDNA or gDNA.

Seattle patients were enrolled while actively infected and followed longitudinally. Original methodology: Amplification of reference gene primers provided the estimated nucleated cell counts. Generated by immunoSEQ multiplex PCR, the TCRdb table keeps only in-frame clones and is missing some. V and J calls and clone size are copied from that table; D and trimming were computed from the DNA. The sample lists under 20,000 clones, more than 65% occurring once. CDR3 length: 12 residues. Germline V CDR1 and CDR2: SQVTM, ANQGSEA. The V and J ends lost 4 bases and 6 bases respectively, with 10 bases between them.

This clonotype was obtained from a man in his sixties or seventies with COVID-19, enrolled during active disease. This rearrangement joins TRBV29-1 to TRBJ1-5; no reliable D call. The specimen was peripheral blood. The CDR3 loop is CSVGREGQPQHF. The CDR3 coding sequence is TGCAGCGTTGGACGGGAGGGTCAGCCCCAGCATTTT. The full variable domain, rest sourced from reference TRBV29-1 and TRBJ1-5, is SAVISQKPSRDICQRGTSLTIQCQVDSQVTMMFWYRQQPGQSLTLIATANQGSEATYESGFVIDKFPISRPNLTFSTLTVSNMSPEDSSIYLCSVGREGQPQHFGDGTRLSIL.